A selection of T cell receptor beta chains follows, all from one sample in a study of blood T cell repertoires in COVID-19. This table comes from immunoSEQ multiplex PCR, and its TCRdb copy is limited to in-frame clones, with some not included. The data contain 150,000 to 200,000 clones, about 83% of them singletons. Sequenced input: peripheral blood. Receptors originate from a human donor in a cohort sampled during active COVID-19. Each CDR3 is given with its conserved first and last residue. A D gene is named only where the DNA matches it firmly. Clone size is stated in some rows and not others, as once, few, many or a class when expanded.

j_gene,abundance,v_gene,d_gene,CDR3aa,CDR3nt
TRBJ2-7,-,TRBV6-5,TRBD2,CASSRLAGDFHEQYF,TGTGCCAGCAGTAGACTAGCGGGAGATTTCCACGAGCAGTACTTC
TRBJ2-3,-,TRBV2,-,CASRSRDTQYF,TGTGCCAGCAGGTCGCGAGATACGCAGTATTTT
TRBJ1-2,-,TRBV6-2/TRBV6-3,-,CASSGTLYGYTF,TGTGCCAGCAGCGGGACATTGTATGGCTACACCTTC
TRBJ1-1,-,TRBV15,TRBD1,CATSKGGGDTEAFF,TGTGCCACCAGCAAAGGGGGCGGGGACACTGAAGCTTTCTTT
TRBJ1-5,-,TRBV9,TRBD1,CASSDGDRPNQPQHF,TGTGCCAGCAGCGACGGGGACAGGCCCAATCAGCCCCAGCATTTT
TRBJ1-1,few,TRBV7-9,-,CASSLGGLSTEAFF,TGTGCCAGCAGCTTAGGGGGGCTCAGCACTGAAGCTTTCTTT
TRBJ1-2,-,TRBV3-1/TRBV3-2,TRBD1,CASSLVLPDRDYGYTF,TGTGCCAGCAGCCTAGTTTTACCCGACAGGGACTATGGCTACACCTTC
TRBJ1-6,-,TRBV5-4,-,CASSLAFGEGNSPLHF,TGTGCCAGCAGCTTGGCCTTCGGGGAAGGGAATTCACCCCTCCACTTT
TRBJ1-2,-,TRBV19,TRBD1,CASSPRDRDGYTF,TGTGCCAGTAGTCCCCGGGACAGGGATGGCTACACCTTC
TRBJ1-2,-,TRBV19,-,CASSMGGSNYGYTF,TGTGCCAGTAGTATGGGGGGGTCTAACTATGGCTACACCTTC
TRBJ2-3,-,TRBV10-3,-,CAISEGVASTDTQYF,TGTGCAATTTCTGAGGGGGTAGCGAGCACAGATACGCAGTATTTT
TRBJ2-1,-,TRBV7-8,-,CASSLAGLTNEQFF,TGTGCCAGCAGCTTAGCGGGGCTTACCAATGAGCAGTTCTTC
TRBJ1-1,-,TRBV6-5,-,CASSYSTGYTEAFF,TGTGCCAGCAGTTACTCTACAGGGTACACTGAAGCTTTCTTT
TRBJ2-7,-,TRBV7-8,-,CASSASIGTGYEQYF,TGTGCCAGCAGCGCCTCAATAGGGACTGGCTACGAGCAGTACTTC
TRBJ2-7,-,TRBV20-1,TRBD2,CSASLVGLAGGTSYEQYF,TGCAGTGCTAGTTTGGTCGGACTAGCGGGAGGAACCTCCTACGAGCAGTACTTC
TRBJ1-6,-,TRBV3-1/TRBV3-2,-,CASSREQVYNSPLHF,TGTGCCAGCAGCCGCGAACAGGTCTATAATTCACCCCTCCACTTT
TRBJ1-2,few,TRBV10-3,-,CAIPSAGLGGYTF,TGTGCCATCCCGAGTGCAGGGTTAGGTGGCTACACCTTC
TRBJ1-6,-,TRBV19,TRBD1,CASSTRQGAFVRSGSYNSPLHF,TGTGCCAGTAGTACACGCCAGGGGGCATTTGTGAGAAGTGGCTCCTATAATTCACCCCTCCACTTT
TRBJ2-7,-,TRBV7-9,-,CASSVSSFPLNEQYF,TGTGCCAGCAGCGTCAGTTCCTTTCCTCTCAACGAGCAGTACTTC
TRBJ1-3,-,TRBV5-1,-,CASKEAGQGSGNTIYF,TGCGCCAGCAAAGAGGCAGGGCAAGGTTCTGGAAACACCATATATTTT
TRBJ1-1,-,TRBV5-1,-,CASSLKGGLTEAFF,TGCGCCAGCAGCCTCAAGGGGGGGCTCACTGAAGCTTTCTTT
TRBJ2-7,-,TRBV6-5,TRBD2,CASRGTSGAEQYF,TGTGCCAGCAGGGGGACTAGTGGGGCCGAGCAGTACTTC
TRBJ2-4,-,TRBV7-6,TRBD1,CASSFGTGPKNIQYF,TGTGCCAGCAGCTTCGGGACAGGGCCCAAAAACATTCAGTACTTC
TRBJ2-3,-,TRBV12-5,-,CASGLASRNTQYF,TGTGCTAGTGGTTTGGCTTCTAGAAATACGCAGTATTTT
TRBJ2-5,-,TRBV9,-,CASSSPGGGQETQYF,TGTGCCAGCAGCTCCCCCGGGGGTGGGCAAGAGACCCAGTACTTC
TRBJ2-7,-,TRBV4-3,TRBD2,CASSLGLAGAYEQYF,TGCGCCAGCAGCCTGGGACTAGCGGGGGCCTACGAGCAGTACTTC
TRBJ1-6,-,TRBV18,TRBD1,CASSPGQDNSPLHF,TGTGCCAGCTCACCGGGACAGGATAATTCACCCCTCCACTTT
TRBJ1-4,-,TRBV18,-,CASSPSVTRAATNEKLFF,TGTGCCAGCTCACCGAGTGTGACTCGTGCCGCAACTAATGAAAAACTGTTTTTT
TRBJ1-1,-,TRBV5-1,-,CASRSENTEAFF,TGCGCCAGCAGAAGCGAGAACACTGAAGCTTTCTTT
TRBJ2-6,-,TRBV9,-,CASSFSGWQSSGANVLTF,TGTGCCAGCAGCTTTAGCGGTTGGCAGAGCTCTGGGGCCAACGTCCTGACTTTC
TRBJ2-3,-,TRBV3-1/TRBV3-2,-,CASSQDRALLGMGPDTQYF,TGTGCCAGCAGCCAAGATAGAGCCTTGTTAGGGATGGGGCCAGATACGCAGTATTTT
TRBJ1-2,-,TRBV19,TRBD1,CATATGESYYGYTF,TGTGCCACCGCGACAGGGGAGTCCTACTATGGCTACACCTTC
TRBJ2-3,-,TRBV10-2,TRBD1,CASSSGTGSTDTQYF,TGCGCCAGCAGTTCCGGGACAGGGAGCACAGATACGCAGTATTTT
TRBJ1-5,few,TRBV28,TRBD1,CASSPRVRGNQPQHF,TGTGCCAGCAGTCCGAGGGTCAGGGGGAATCAGCCCCAGCATTTT
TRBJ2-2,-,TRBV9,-,CASSETAGIPNTGELFF,TGTGCCAGCAGCGAAACGGCGGGCATCCCAAACACCGGGGAGCTGTTTTTT
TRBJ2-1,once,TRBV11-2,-,CASIKGESSYNEQFF,TGTGCCAGCATTAAGGGGGAAAGCTCCTACAATGAGCAGTTCTTC
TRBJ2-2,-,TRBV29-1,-,CSVEDAGAGTGELFF,TGCAGCGTTGAAGATGCCGGGGCGGGGACCGGGGAGCTGTTTTTT
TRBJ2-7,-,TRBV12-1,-,CASSLEAKSSYEQYF,TGTGCCAGCAGCTTAGAAGCGAAAAGCTCCTACGAGCAGTACTTC
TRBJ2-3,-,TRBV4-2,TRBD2,CASSQGTSGAADTQYF,TGTGCCAGCAGCCAAGGAACTAGCGGGGCCGCAGATACGCAGTATTTT
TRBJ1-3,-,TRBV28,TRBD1,CASSSFGGQGRNTIYF,TGTGCCAGCAGTTCCTTCGGTGGACAGGGGAGAAACACCATATATTTT
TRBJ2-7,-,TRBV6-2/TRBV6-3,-,CASSLNPRLFTYEQYF,TGTGCCAGCAGTCTCAACCCCCGACTCTTTACCTACGAGCAGTACTTC
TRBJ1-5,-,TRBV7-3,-,CASSLTGSDNQPQHF,TGTGCCAGCAGCTTAACGGGCAGTGACAATCAGCCCCAGCATTTT
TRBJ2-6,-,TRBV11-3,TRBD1,CASSLGRQGTGANVLTF,TGTGCCAGCAGCTTAGGGAGACAGGGTACTGGGGCCAACGTCCTGACTTTC
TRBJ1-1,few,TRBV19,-,CASTAGVTEAFF,TGTGCCAGTACCGCGGGGGTCACTGAAGCTTTCTTT
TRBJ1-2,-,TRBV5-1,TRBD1,CASSFTGGDYGYTF,TGCGCCAGCAGCTTCACAGGGGGCGACTATGGCTACACCTTC